The next 16 T cell receptor beta chains were all read from a single sample in a study of blood T cell repertoires in COVID-19. Clones were read by immunoSEQ multiplex PCR, and TCRdb kept only the in-frame ones, dropping some. The sample lists 200,000 to 300,000 clones, about nine tenths seen once, with less than 1.6% in the top ten. The sequenced sample was peripheral blood. The origin of the receptors is a woman aged 40 to 55 who had recovered from COVID-19.

The CDR3 here is CATSRDTSGELFF. CDR3 DNA sequence: TGTGCCACCAGCAGAGATACATCCGGGGAGCTGTTTTTT. The rearrangement links TRBV15 to TRBJ2-2; D is unclear. Per germline, CDR1 LNHNV and CDR2 YYDKDF (reference sequence). V gave up 0 bases and J gave up 6 bases, with 5 bases separating them. This CDR3 is built from 13 residues.

This rearrangement joins TRBV6-6 to TRBJ2-3; D possibly corresponds to TRBD1 (5 bases). The CDR3 totals 14 residues. Germline lookup yields CDR1 MNHNY and CDR2 SVGAGI (reference sequence). Deletions cut 6 bases from V and 0 bases from J, with 10 bases between. The CDR3 sequence: CASRQVLSTDTQYF. For the CDR3, the DNA is TGTGCCAGCAGACAGGTCCTTAGCACAGATACGCAGTATTTT.

V and J are TRBV5-1 and TRBJ2-5; TRBD2 matches 14 bases. This CDR3 region has 16 residues. CDR1 is SGHRS and CDR2 is YFSETQ in the germline V gene. V lost 6 bases and J lost 5; bases outside the gene matches: 9. The CDR3 reads CASTPKGLAGEETQYF. Written as DNA, the CDR3 is TGCGCCAGCACCCCAAAGGGACTAGCGGGGGAGGAGACCCAGTACTTC.

The chain has TRBV3-1 (or the pseudogene TRBV3-2) and TRBJ2-5, with a possible D match to TRBD2 (6 bases). The V end was cut by 4 bases, the J end by 3 bases, with 12 bases between. Germline V CDR1 and CDR2: LGHDT, YNNKEL (reference sequence). The CDR3 is made up of 14 amino acids. As DNA, the CDR3 is TGTGCCAGCAGCCTAAGATGGAGGGAAGAGACCCAGTACTTC. This sequence encodes CASSLRWREETQYF.

This clone came up once. The rearrangement uses TRBV19 and TRBJ1-2; D might be TRBD1 (6 bases). Germline V gives CDR1 LNHDA, CDR2 SQIVND (reference sequence). V was cut by 1 base and J by 3 bases, with 18 bases left in between. The CDR3 has 17 residues. In DNA, the CDR3 is TGTGCCAGTAGTATAGTTGGGGCGGACAGAGGTTACTATGGCTACACCTTC. It translates to CASSIVGADRGYYGYTF.

This clone was seen only once. The rearrangement uses TRBV2 and TRBJ2-7; D may be TRBD1 (8 bases). The CDR3 is made up of 14 amino acids. Between the trimmed V and J ends, which lost 7 bases and 6 bases, there was a span of 19 bases. Germline loops: CDR1 SNHLY, CDR2 FYNNEI. The CDR3 region is CASTAANRGGEQYF. Written as DNA, the CDR3 is TGTGCCAGCACCGCCGCCAACAGGGGGGGCGAGCAGTACTTC.

This chain uses TRBV1 with TRBJ1-3. TRBV1 is classified as a pseudogene. CDR3 length equals 17 residues. The CDR3 loop reads CTSSHPPSVHRGNTIYF. CDR3 coding DNA: TGCACCAGCAGCCATCCACCATCGGTCCACCGGGGAAACACCATATATTTT.

The chain combines TRBV4-1 with TRBJ2-3; 11 nucleotides agree with TRBD1. The CDR3 runs to 16 residues. V shed 0 bases, J shed 4 bases, and the junction held 3 bases outside the gene matches. Germline V gives CDR1 MGHRA, CDR2 YSYEKL. The CDR3 bases are TGCGCCAGCAGCCAAGATCGGACAGGGGGCGCAGATACGCAGTATTTT. This encodes CASSQDRTGGADTQYF.

This chain joins TRBV28 and TRBJ2-7, with TRBD2 matching 7 bases. With V trimmed by 7 bases and J by 4 bases, 7 bases remained unmatched. The V gene's germline CDR1 is MDHEN and CDR2 SYDVKM. This CDR3 region has 13 residues. The CDR3 region has the DNA TGTGCCAGCAAAGGGACTAACTTTTACGAGCAGTACTTC. Translated, it gives CASKGTNFYEQYF.

The rearrangement links TRBV11-3 to TRBJ2-1; D possibly corresponds to TRBD1 (6 bases). Germline-derived CDR1 and CDR2 are SGHNT and YENEEA. The V end lost 3 bases, the J end lost 0 bases, and 9 bases lay between the germline ends. The CDR3 runs to 15 residues. Written as DNA, the CDR3 is TGTGCCAGCAGCTTCCGAGGGGGCTCCTACAATGAGCAGTTCTTC. Encoded protein: CASSFRGGSYNEQFF.

This clone was seen just once. The chain has TRBV19 and TRBJ1-2, with D perhaps TRBD1 (5 bases). V was pared by 0 bases and J by 6 bases, with 14 bases between. The CDR3 has 15 amino acids. Germline CDR1 reads LNHDA; CDR2 reads SQIVND (reference sequence). As DNA, the CDR3 is TGTGCCAGTAGTATAGATCGGGGGAGGATCAATGGCTACACCTTC. Its translation: CASSIDRGRINGYTF. The variable domain in full, completed from reference TRBV19 and TRBJ1-2, reads DGGITQSPKYLFRKEGQNVTLSCEQNLNHDAMYWYRQDPGQGLRLIYYSQIVNDFQKGDIAEGYSVSREKKESFPLTVTSAQKNPTAFYLCASSIDRGRINGYTFGSGTRLTVV.

This chain links TRBV30 with TRBJ1-4, with 10 bases lining up with TRBD1. After removal of 0 bases from V and 7 bases from J, the junction contained 8 bases not matched to a gene. The germline V gene has CDR1 GTSNPN and CDR2 SVGIG (reference sequence). The CDR3 length is 16 residues. CDR3 residues: CAWSVLWTGGSEKLFF. As DNA, the CDR3 is TGTGCCTGGAGTGTACTTTGGACAGGGGGTAGTGAAAAACTGTTTTTT.

The chain combines TRBV5-6 with TRBJ1-1; D unresolved. V was trimmed by 4 bases and J by 4 bases, leaving 17 bases between them. The CDR3 contains 15 residues. The germline CDR1 and CDR2 sequences are SGHDT and YYEEEE. The CDR3 nucleotides are TGTGCCAGCAGCCTGGGCCTGCCCATGAGCACTGAAGCTTTCTTT. Protein: CASSLGLPMSTEAFF. The variable domain in full, with the rest retrieved from reference TRBV5-6 and TRBJ1-1, is DAGVTQSPTHLIKTRGQQVTLRCSPKSGHDTVSWYQQALGQGPQFIFQYYEEEERQRGNFPDRFSGHQFPNYSSELNVNALLLGDSALYLCASSLGLPMSTEAFFGQGTRLTVV.

CDR3 residues: CASRPMSGGNTEAFF. In nucleotides, the CDR3 is TGTGCCAGCAGACCCATGTCGGGGGGGAACACTGAAGCTTTCTTT. The chain couples TRBV27 to TRBJ1-1; tentative D call: TRBD1 (5 bases). The CDR3 spans 15 residues. V dropped 6 bases and J dropped 1 base, with 15 bases sitting between them. Germline values: CDR1 MNHEY, CDR2 SMNVEV (reference sequence).

The chain is built from TRBV18 and TRBJ1-6; 9 bases match TRBD1. The CDR3 extends over 16 amino acids. Trimming at V came to 3 bases and at J to 8 bases, leaving 8 bases not matched to a gene. The germline CDR1 and CDR2 sequences are KGHSH and LQKENI. CDR3 nucleotides: TGTGCCAGCTCACCGGGACAGGGAAGTAGAGATTCACCCCTCCACTTT. As protein: CASSPGQGSRDSPLHF.

The CDR3: CASCGSTDTQYF. CDR3 bases: TGTGCCAGCTGCGGGAGCACAGATACGCAGTATTTT. The chain couples TRBV12-3 or TRBV12-4 to TRBJ2-3; TRBD2 might be the D (5 bases). The length of the CDR3 is 12 residues. V was pared by 8 bases and J by 0 bases, with 6 bases between.